The present T cell receptor beta chain was sequenced within a study of blood T cell repertoires in COVID-19. In the study overall: Some COVID-19 samples were acute and others convalescent; all came from the United States, Italy and Spain.

Original data processing: Amplification of reference gene primers was used by the study to estimate nucleated cell counts. The method was immunoSEQ multiplex PCR; TCRdb's version includes in-frame clones alone and lacks a portion of them. V, J and clone size reflect that table, while D and trimming were determined from the DNA. The table shows about 240,000 clones, with 86% occurring only once. This CDR3 comprises 14 residues. V gave up 0 bases and J gave up 3 bases, with 10 bases separating them. Germline values: CDR1 SGHDT, CDR2 YYEEEE. The chain employs TRBV5-6 and TRBJ2-7; D may be TRBD2 (6 bases). The sequenced sample was peripheral blood. The TCR originated in a man older than 75 with acute or convalescent COVID-19. This CDR3 is CASSLGQGLYEQYF. The DNA for the CDR3 is TGTGCCAGCAGCTTGGGGCAGGGACTCTACGAGCAGTACTTC.